The 30 T cell receptor beta chains below all came from one sample that was sequenced in a study of beta chain features in type 1 diabetes. cDNA synthesis used the whole RNA isolate, giving expressed TCRB sequences. Using immunoSEQ multiplex PCR, the repertoire was profiled, and TCRdb retains in-frame clones only, with some absent. Of 150,000 to 190,000 clones in the sample, 11% were seen once. Sequenced sample: central memory CD4+ T cells from blood. All receptors come from a man aged 18 to 29 in good health.

The rearrangement joins TRBV5-1 to TRBJ2-7; the match to TRBD1 covers 7 bases. Germline loops: CDR1 SGHRS, CDR2 YFSETQ. This CDR3 contains 16 residues. V shed 4 bases, J shed 2 bases, and the junction held 12 bases outside the gene matches. The CDR3 loop reads CASSAGTALGTYEQYF. The CDR3 DNA reads as TGCGCCAGCAGCGCCGGGACAGCCCTAGGAACCTACGAGCAGTACTTC.

This clone was counted only a few times. The V call is TRBV2, the J call TRBJ2-3; D tentatively fits TRBD1 or TRBD2 (6 bases each). V lost 4 bases and J lost 0, with 11 bases in between. The CDR3 sequence is 15 residues long. CDR1 is SNHLY and CDR2 is FYNNEI in the germline V gene. This CDR3 reads CASSGRDTSTDTQYF. Here the CDR3 DNA reads TGTGCCAGCAGTGGGCGGGACACAAGCACAGATACGCAGTATTTT.

This chain connects TRBV6-5 to TRBJ1-5; D unclear. CDR3 size: 15 residues. The ends were cut back, 0 bases at V and 3 bases at J, with 9 bases in the middle. Germline CDR1 is MNHEY and CDR2 is SVGAGI. The DNA of the CDR3 is TGTGCCAGCAGTTACTCGCGGCAATTCAATCAGCCCCAGCATTTT. Protein product: CASSYSRQFNQPQHF.

The V and J genes are TRBV10-3 and TRBJ2-7; 8 bases line up with TRBD2. Germline CDR1 is ENHRY and CDR2 is SYGVKD. The CDR3 loop spans 15 amino acids. V trimming: 6 bases; J trimming: 4 bases; junction bases outside the gene matches: 11. CDR3 protein: CAIRSREGLGYEQYF. The CDR3 nucleotides are TGTGCCATCAGATCCCGGGAGGGCCTTGGATACGAGCAGTACTTC.

The chain uses TRBV7-2 and TRBJ2-6; TRBD1 is a possible D gene (6 bases). Between the trimmed V and J ends, which lost 2 bases and 2 bases, there was a span of 19 bases. The CDR3 contains 19 residues. Germline V gene sequence: CDR1 SGHTA, CDR2 FQGNSA. CDR3 in DNA: TGTGCCAGCAGCTTACGCCCGGACAGCCTTGGGACTGGGGCCAACGTCCTGACTTTC. Amino acids: CASSLRPDSLGTGANVLTF.

This clone was seen only a few times. The V call is TRBV28, the J call TRBJ2-7; D is unclear. The germline gives CDR1 MDHEN, CDR2 SYDVKM. The CDR3 runs 15 residues. Trimming removed 2 bases at V and 0 bases at J, with 11 bases between. The CDR3 protein is CASSLPGLSSYEQYF. The CDR3 nucleotides read TGTGCCAGCAGTTTACCAGGTCTCAGCTCCTACGAGCAGTACTTC. The full variable domain, with the rest looked up from reference TRBV28 and TRBJ2-7, is DVKVTQSSRYLVKRTGEKVFLECVQDMDHENMFWYRQDPGLGLRLIYFSYDVKMKEKGDIPEGYSVSREKKERFSLILESASTNQTSMYLCASSLPGLSSYEQYFGPGTRLTVT.

V and J are TRBV7-9 and TRBJ2-7, with D possibly matching TRBD1 (5 bases). This CDR3 region has 14 residues. V was pared by 2 bases and J by 0 bases, with 8 bases between. The germline V gene encodes CDR1 SEHNR and CDR2 FQNEAQ (reference sequence). In nucleotides, the CDR3 is TGTGCCAGCAGCTTAATGACAGCCTCCTACGAGCAGTACTTC. This translates into CASSLMTASYEQYF.

V is TRBV18 and J is TRBJ2-7; 7 positions match TRBD2. Germline CDR1 reads KGHSH; CDR2 reads LQKENI. J was trimmed by 7 bases and V by 5 bases; bases with no gene match: 11. This CDR3 spans 14 amino acids. The CDR3 loop reads CASSGGKAGGEQYF. The DNA of the CDR3 is TGTGCCAGCTCAGGCGGAAAGGCCGGGGGGGAGCAGTACTTC. The whole variable domain, filled in from reference TRBV18 and TRBJ2-7, reads NAGVMQNPRHLVRRRGQEARLRCSPMKGHSHVYWYRQLPEEGLKFMVYLQKENIIDESGMPKERFSAEFPKEGPSILRIQQVVRGDSAAYFCASSGGKAGGEQYFGPGTRLTVT.

This clone was counted a few times. The rearrangement joins TRBV11-2 to TRBJ2-2; D is unclear. Germline V gene sequence: CDR1 SGHAT, CDR2 FQNNGV. The V end lost 6 bases, the J end lost 8 bases, and 13 bases lay between the germline ends. CDR3 length equals 13 residues. The CDR3 bases are TGTGCCAGCAGTCAAAGCACCGTGGGGGAGCTGTTTTTT. Residues: CASSQSTVGELFF.

The chain has TRBV11-3 and TRBJ1-1, with D perhaps matching TRBD1 (6 bases). Trimming cost V 3 bases and J 4 bases, with 9 bases left between them. The CDR3 totals 13 residues. Germline CDR1 reads SGHNT; CDR2 reads YENEEA. CDR3 bases: TGTGCCAGCAGCTTCCAGGGGAGCACTGAAGCTTTCTTT. Protein product: CASSFQGSTEAFF. Full variable domain (missing parts from reference TRBV11-3 and TRBJ1-1): EAGVVQSPRYKIIEKKQPVAFWCNPISGHNTLYWYLQNLGQGPELLIRYENEEAVDDSQLPKDRFSAERLKGVDSTLKIQPAELGDSAVYLCASSFQGSTEAFFGQGTRLTVV.

The rearrangement uses TRBV7-9 and TRBJ2-5; the match to TRBD2 covers 9 bases. CDR3 length equals 15 residues. Germline V CDR1 and CDR2: SEHNR, FQNEAQ (reference sequence). J lost 0 bases, V lost 3 bases, and 2 bases had no gene match. CDR3 sequence: CASSLTSGHQETQYF. The CDR3 DNA sequence: TGTGCCAGCAGCTTGACTAGCGGCCACCAAGAGACCCAGTACTTC.

This clone was detected a few times. The CDR3: CASSLRGNTEQYF. CDR3 in DNA: TGTGCCAGCAGCTTACGGGGAAACACCGAGCAGTACTTC. This chain links TRBV7-9 with TRBJ2-7, with D maybe TRBD2 (5 bases). This CDR3 is built from 13 residues. Trimming cost V 2 bases and J 6 bases, with 11 bases left between them. Germline V lookup: CDR1 SEHNR, CDR2 FQNEAQ (reference sequence).

The V call is TRBV13, the J call TRBJ2-1; 7 bases fit TRBD2. The CDR3 sequence is 17 residues long. CDR1 is PRHDT and CDR2 is FYEKMQ in the germline V gene (reference sequence). V trimming: 5 bases; J trimming: 7 bases; junction bases outside the gene matches: 17. The CDR3 reads CASSRRIGRETSNEQFF. In DNA, the CDR3 is TGTGCCAGCAGCCGGCGAATTGGGCGGGAGACCTCGAATGAGCAGTTCTTC. Drawing the rest from reference TRBV13 and TRBJ2-1, the complete variable domain is AAGVIQSPRHLIKEKRETATLKCYPIPRHDTVYWYQQGPGQDPQFLISFYEKMQSDKGSIPDRFSAQQFSDYHSELNMSSLELGDSALYFCASSRRIGRETSNEQFFGPGTRLTVL.

This clone was detected only a few times. The J gene is TRBJ2-7, the V gene TRBV19; D is unclear. The CDR3 loop spans 11 amino acids. V lost 5 bases to trimming and J lost 6 bases, with 8 bases between them. CDR1 and CDR2 (germline): LNHDA, SQIVND (reference sequence). The CDR3 DNA reads as TGTGCCAGTAGTGGATACAGCGAGCAGTACTTC. Translation: CASSGYSEQYF.

This chain joins TRBV5-1 and TRBJ2-5, with 7 nucleotides matching TRBD1. The germline CDR1 and CDR2 sequences are SGHRS and YFSETQ. V was pared by 5 bases and J by 2 bases, with 6 bases of the junction left unmatched. CDR3 size: 14 residues. The CDR3 reads CASSRQGQQETQYF. CDR3 bases: TGCGCCAGCAGTCGACAGGGTCAGCAAGAGACCCAGTACTTC. Full variable domain (remainder filled in from reference TRBV5-1 and TRBJ2-5): KAGVTQTPRYLIKTRGQQVTLSCSPISGHRSVSWYQQTPGQGLQFLFEYFSETQRNKGNFPGRFSGRQFSNSRSEMNVSTLELGDSALYLCASSRQGQQETQYFGPGTRLLVL.

The rearrangement joins TRBV18 to TRBJ2-1, with TRBD1 as a possible D gene (5 bases). The V and J ends lost 7 bases and 5 bases respectively, with 15 bases between them. This CDR3 has 14 amino acids. The germline CDR1 and CDR2 sequences are KGHSH and LQKENI. The chain's CDR3 is CASWAREGDNEQFF. The CDR3 DNA sequence: TGTGCCAGCTGGGCTAGGGAAGGGGACAATGAGCAGTTCTTC.

CDR3 sequence (DNA): TGTGCCAGCAGTGCTAGGACAGGACGTAATGAAAAACTGTTTTTT. Protein: CASSARTGRNEKLFF. This sequence joins TRBV9 and TRBJ1-4; TRBD1 agrees at 7 bases. CDR1 is SGDLS, CDR2 YYNGEE, per germline. This CDR3 has 15 residues. The J segment lost 4 bases and the V segment lost 5 bases, leaving 8 bases of the junction unmatched.

The chain recombines TRBV19 with TRBJ2-1; 9 nucleotides agree with TRBD1. The CDR3 sequence is 15 residues long. The junction had 6 bases not matched to a gene; V was cut back by 6 bases and J by 3 bases. Germline-derived CDR1 and CDR2 are LNHDA and SQIVND (reference sequence). In nucleotides, the CDR3 is TGTGCCAGTAGGCTTACAGGGGGCGACTACAATGAGCAGTTCTTC. As protein: CASRLTGGDYNEQFF.

The V and J genes are TRBV9 and TRBJ1-3; D unclear. Germline V gene data show CDR1 as SGDLS and CDR2 as YYNGEE. Trimming took off 1 base at V and 2 bases at J, with 10 bases between the two ends. The CDR3 sequence is 15 residues long. The chain's CDR3 is CASSVSPPPGNTIYF. DNA for the CDR3: TGTGCCAGCAGCGTAAGTCCCCCTCCTGGAAACACCATATATTTT.

This clone was detected a few times. The chain has TRBV7-8 and TRBJ2-1, with TRBD2 matching 11 bases. From germline, CDR1 is SGHVS and CDR2 FQNEAQ. Germline trimming cut 1 base from V and 8 bases from J; bases unmatched to any gene: 4. This CDR3 spans 15 amino acids. CDR3 nucleotide sequence: TGTGCCAGCAGCTTAGGGCTAGCGGGAGGTGATGAGCAGTTCTTC. This sequence encodes CASSLGLAGGDEQFF. The full variable domain, completed using reference TRBV7-8 and TRBJ2-1, is GAGVSQSPRYKVAKRGQDVALRCDPISGHVSLFWYQQALGQGPEFLTYFQNEAQLDKSGLPSDRFFAERPEGSVSTLKIQRTQQEDSAVYLCASSLGLAGGDEQFFGPGTRLTVL.

Of note for this clone: Relative to the germline gene, one junction end is altered; a read error may explain this. The identical CDR3 is also encoded by other nucleotide sequences in the sample. The chain joins TRBV2 to TRBJ2-7; D gene ambiguous. From germline, CDR1 is SNHLY and CDR2 FYNNEI. The CDR3 contains 11 residues. The DNA for the CDR3 is TGTGCCAGCAGCGAAGAATACGAGCAGTACTTC. Its translation: CASSEEYEQYF.

The chain couples TRBV6-5 to TRBJ1-1, with 8 bases identical to TRBD1. Germline V gives CDR1 MNHEY, CDR2 SVGAGI. V shed 6 bases and J 1 base; nucleotides not matched to a gene: 7. CDR3 length: 15 amino acids. The CDR3 DNA reads TGTGCCAGCAGACTCAAGACAGGGGCGAACACTGAAGCTTTCTTT. Its translation is CASRLKTGANTEAFF.

This clone has a handful of counts. This chain links TRBV4-3 with TRBJ2-3, with 7 bases that match TRBD2. With 0 bases clipped from V and 2 bases from J, the junction kept 8 bases outside the gene matches. CDR3 length equals 17 residues. Germline V CDR1 and CDR2: LGHNA, YSLEER. The CDR3 coding sequence is TGCGCCAGCAGCCAAGAAAGGGAGGGCCCTTACACAGATACGCAGTATTTT. Its translation is CASSQEREGPYTDTQYF.

J is TRBJ2-7 and V is TRBV7-9; D possibly corresponds to TRBD1 (5 bases). Germline V gene lookup returns CDR1 SEHNR and CDR2 FQNEAQ (reference sequence). Trimming took 2 bases from V and 0 from J, leaving 11 bases between them. The CDR3 is made up of 15 amino acids. CDR3 sequence: CASSLWGVSSYEQYF. CDR3 sequence (DNA): TGTGCCAGCAGCTTATGGGGCGTTAGCTCCTACGAGCAGTACTTC.

This sequence joins TRBV29-1 and TRBJ2-7; a weak D match, TRBD1 (6 bases). The CDR3 runs to 14 residues. Germline CDR1 SQVTM, CDR2 ANQGSEA. V lost 1 base and J lost 0, with 10 bases in between. CDR3 protein: CSVEGGRGSYEQYF. The CDR3 bases are TGCAGCGTTGAAGGGGGGCGTGGCTCCTACGAGCAGTACTTC.

There are a few counts of this clone. The rearrangement uses TRBV30 and TRBJ1-5, with a possible D match to TRBD1 (5 bases). Germline assignment: CDR1 GTSNPN and CDR2 SVGIG (reference sequence). V was cut by 5 bases and J by 6 bases, with 14 bases left in between. There are 13 residues in the CDR3. The CDR3: CAWSGGGAQPQHF. In DNA form, the CDR3 reads TGTGCCTGGTCTGGTGGAGGGGCTCAGCCCCAGCATTTT.

This chain connects TRBV7-6 to TRBJ2-7; D is uncertain. The CDR3 length is 14 residues. The V gene's germline CDR1 is SGHVS and CDR2 FNYEAQ. Trimming pared 1 base from V and 3 bases from J, leaving 10 bases between. DNA of the CDR3: TGTGCCAGCAGCTTAGTACTTAACGGCTACGAGCAGTACTTC. Its protein is CASSLVLNGYEQYF.

This clone was detected only a few times. The chain is built from TRBV7-2 and TRBJ2-7; D gene ambiguous. The CDR3 has 12 amino acids. The ends were cut back, 4 bases at V and 3 bases at J, with 7 bases in the middle. The V gene's germline CDR1 is SGHTA and CDR2 FQGNSA. CDR3 protein: CASSYVGYEQYF. CDR3 in DNA: TGTGCCAGCAGCTACGTCGGCTACGAGCAGTACTTC.

In this sample, this clone turned up a few times. This chain connects TRBV4-1 to TRBJ2-5; perhaps TRBD2 as D (6 bases). This CDR3 region has 17 residues. Trimming shortened V by 0 bases and J by 2 bases, and 16 bases separated the two germline ends. CDR1 MGHRA and CDR2 YSYEKL come from the germline V gene. The CDR3: CASSQDFKRVGQETQYF. CDR3 bases: TGCGCCAGCAGCCAAGATTTCAAGCGGGTGGGTCAAGAGACCCAGTACTTC.

The chain uses TRBV28 and TRBJ1-6; no reliable D call. This CDR3 is built from 15 residues. The V gene's germline CDR1 is MDHEN and CDR2 SYDVKM. V lost 5 bases and J 7 bases, leaving 15 bases between the germline ends. CDR3 sequence reads: CASSPSRGSNSPLHF. CDR3 nucleotides: TGTGCCAGCAGTCCATCCCGGGGATCGAATTCACCCCTCCACTTT.